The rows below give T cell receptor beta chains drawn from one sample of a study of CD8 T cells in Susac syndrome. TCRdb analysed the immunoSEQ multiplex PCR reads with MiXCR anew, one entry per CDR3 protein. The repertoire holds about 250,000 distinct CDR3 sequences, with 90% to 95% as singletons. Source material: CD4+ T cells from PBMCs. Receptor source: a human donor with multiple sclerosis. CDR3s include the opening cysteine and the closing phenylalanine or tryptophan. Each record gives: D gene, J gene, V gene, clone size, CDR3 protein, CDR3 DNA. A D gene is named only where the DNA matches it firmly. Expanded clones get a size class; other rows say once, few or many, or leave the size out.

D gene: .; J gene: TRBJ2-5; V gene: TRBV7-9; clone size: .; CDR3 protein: CASSLVSRSSAYQETQYF; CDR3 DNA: TGTGCCAGCAGCTTAGTAAGCCGGTCTAGCGCGTACCAAGAGACCCAGTACTTC
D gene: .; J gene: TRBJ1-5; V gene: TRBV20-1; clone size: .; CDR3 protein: CSASRPNNQPQHF; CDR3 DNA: TGCAGTGCTAGTCGGCCGAACAATCAGCCCCAGCATTTT
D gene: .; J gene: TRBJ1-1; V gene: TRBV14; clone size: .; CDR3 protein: CASSQDGARPEAFF; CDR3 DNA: TGTGCCAGCAGCCAAGATGGGGCGCGGCCTGAAGCTTTCTTT
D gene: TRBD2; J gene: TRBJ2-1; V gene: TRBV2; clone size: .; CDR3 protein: CASTRGTSGRSSYNEQFF; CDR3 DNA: TGTGCCAGCACCCGAGGGACTAGCGGTCGGAGCTCCTACAATGAGCAGTTCTTC
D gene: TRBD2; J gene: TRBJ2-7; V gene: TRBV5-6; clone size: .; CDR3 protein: CASSELAGGGYEQYF; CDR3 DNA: TGTGCCAGCAGCGAACTAGCGGGGGGTGGCTACGAGCAGTACTTC
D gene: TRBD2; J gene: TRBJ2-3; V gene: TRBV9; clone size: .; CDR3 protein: CASSVGLAGGPSDTQYF; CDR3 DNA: TGTGCCAGCAGCGTCGGTCTAGCGGGGGGGCCGTCAGATACGCAGTATTTT
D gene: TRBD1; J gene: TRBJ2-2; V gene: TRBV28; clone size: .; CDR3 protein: CATRGRRFLTGELFF; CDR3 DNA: TGTGCCACCAGGGGGCGCCGTTTTCTGACCGGGGAGCTGTTTTTT
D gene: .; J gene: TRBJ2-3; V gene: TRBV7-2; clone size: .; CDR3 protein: CASSRDQKADTQYF; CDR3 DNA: TGTGCCAGCAGCCGAGATCAAAAGGCTGATACGCAGTATTTT
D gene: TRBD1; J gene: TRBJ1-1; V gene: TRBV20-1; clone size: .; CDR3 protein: CSARPDRYTEAFF; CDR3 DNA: TGCAGTGCTAGGCCGGACAGGTACACTGAAGCTTTCTTT
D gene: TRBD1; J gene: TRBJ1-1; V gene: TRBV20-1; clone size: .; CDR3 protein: CSATRQGPMNTEAFF; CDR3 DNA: TGCAGTGCTACCCGACAGGGGCCCATGAACACTGAAGCTTTCTTT
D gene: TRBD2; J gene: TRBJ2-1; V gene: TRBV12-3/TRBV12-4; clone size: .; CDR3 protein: CASSLLGGGNYNEQFF; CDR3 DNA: TGTGCCAGCAGTCTCCTTGGCGGGGGAAACTACAATGAGCAGTTCTTC
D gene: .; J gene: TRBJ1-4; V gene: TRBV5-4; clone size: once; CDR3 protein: CASSLGGRATNEKLFF; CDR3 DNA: TGTGCCAGCAGCTTGGGGGGGCGTGCAACTAATGAAAAACTGTTTTTT
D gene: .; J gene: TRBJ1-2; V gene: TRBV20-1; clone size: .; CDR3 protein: CSVPNTRLSGYTF; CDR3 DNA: TGCAGTGTTCCAAACACTAGACTGTCTGGCTACACCTTC
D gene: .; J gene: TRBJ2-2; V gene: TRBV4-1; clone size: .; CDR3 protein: CASSQLHLNTGELFF; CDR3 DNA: TGCGCCAGCAGCCAACTCCACCTGAACACCGGGGAGCTGTTTTTT
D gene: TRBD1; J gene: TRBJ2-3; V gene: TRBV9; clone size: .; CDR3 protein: CASIEGASDTQYF; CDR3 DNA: TGTGCCAGCATCGAGGGGGCATCAGATACGCAGTATTTT
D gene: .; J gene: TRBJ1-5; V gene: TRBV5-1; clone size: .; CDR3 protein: CASSLAGVGNQPQHF; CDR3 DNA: TGCGCCAGCAGCTTGGCAGGGGTCGGCAATCAGCCCCAGCATTTT
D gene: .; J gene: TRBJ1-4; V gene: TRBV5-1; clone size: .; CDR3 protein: CASSLDPRLNEKLFF; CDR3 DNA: TGCGCCAGCAGCTTGGATCCAAGGTTGAATGAAAAACTGTTTTTT
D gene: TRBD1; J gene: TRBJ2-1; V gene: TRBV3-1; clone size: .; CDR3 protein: CASSQAGQGRWLPKDEQFF; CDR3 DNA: TGTGCCAGCAGCCAAGCGGGACAGGGAAGGTGGCTTCCTAAAGATGAGCAGTTCTTC
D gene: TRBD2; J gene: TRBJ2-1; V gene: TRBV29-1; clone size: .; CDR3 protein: CSVVSGGSYNEQFF; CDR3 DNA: TGCAGCGTTGTTAGCGGGGGCTCCTACAATGAGCAGTTCTTC
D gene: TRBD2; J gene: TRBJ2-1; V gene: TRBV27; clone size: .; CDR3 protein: CASSVSGIAYNEQFF; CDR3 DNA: TGTGCCAGCAGTGTAAGCGGGATTGCTTACAATGAGCAGTTCTTC
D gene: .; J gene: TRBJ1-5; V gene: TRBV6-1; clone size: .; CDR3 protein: CASRLGGKPQHF; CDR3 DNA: TGTGCCAGCCGCCTAGGGGGGAAGCCCCAGCATTTT
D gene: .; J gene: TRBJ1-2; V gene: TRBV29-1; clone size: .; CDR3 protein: CSARDRRANYGYTF; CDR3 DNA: TGCAGCGCCCGTGACAGGAGAGCTAACTATGGCTACACCTTC
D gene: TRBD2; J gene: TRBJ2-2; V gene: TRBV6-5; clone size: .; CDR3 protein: CASNRQAGTGELFF; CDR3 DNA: TGTGCCAGCAATCGACAAGCGGGAACCGGGGAGCTGTTTTTT
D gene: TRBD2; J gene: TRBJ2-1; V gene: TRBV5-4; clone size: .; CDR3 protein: CASSHKRLAGGYNEQFF; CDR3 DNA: TGTGCCAGCAGCCACAAGAGATTAGCGGGGGGCTACAATGAGCAGTTCTTC
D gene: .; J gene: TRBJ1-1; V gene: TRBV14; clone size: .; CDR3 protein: CASSPGRVLNTEAFF; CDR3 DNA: TGTGCCAGCAGCCCGGGAAGGGTCCTGAACACTGAAGCTTTCTTT
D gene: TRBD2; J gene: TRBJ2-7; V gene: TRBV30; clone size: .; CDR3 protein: CAARVAGVSNF; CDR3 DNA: TGTGCTGCTCGCGTAGCGGGGGTCTCAAACTTC
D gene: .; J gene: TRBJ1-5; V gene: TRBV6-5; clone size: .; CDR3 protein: CASSYRGGGNQPQHF; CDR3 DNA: TGTGCCAGCAGTTACCGGGGAGGCGGCAATCAGCCCCAGCATTTT
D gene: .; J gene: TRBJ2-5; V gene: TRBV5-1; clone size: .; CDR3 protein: CASSLAGLAGIETQYF; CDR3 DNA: TGCGCCAGCAGCTTGGCCGGTCTAGCAGGAATAGAGACCCAGTACTTC
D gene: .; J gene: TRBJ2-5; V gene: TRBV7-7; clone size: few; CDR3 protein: CASSSPPGETQYF; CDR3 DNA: TGTGCTAGCAGCAGTCCTCCGGGCGAGACCCAGTACTTC
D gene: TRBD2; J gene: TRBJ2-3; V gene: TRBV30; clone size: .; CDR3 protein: CAWSAGTSGTPSTDTQYF; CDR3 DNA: TGTGCCTGGAGTGCCGGGACTAGCGGGACACCTAGCACAGATACGCAGTATTTT
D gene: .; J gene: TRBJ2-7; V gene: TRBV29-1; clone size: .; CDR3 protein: CSVGRSSYEQYF; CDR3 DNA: TGCAGCGTTGGGCGGAGCTCCTACGAGCAGTACTTC
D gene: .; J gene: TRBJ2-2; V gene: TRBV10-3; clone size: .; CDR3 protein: CAISGTVNGGELFF; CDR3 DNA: TGTGCCATCAGTGGCACAGTTAATGGCGGGGAGCTGTTTTTT
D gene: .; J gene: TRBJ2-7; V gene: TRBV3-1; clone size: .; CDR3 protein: CASSSNGNEQYF; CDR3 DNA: TGTGCCAGCAGCTCAAACGGCAACGAGCAGTACTTC
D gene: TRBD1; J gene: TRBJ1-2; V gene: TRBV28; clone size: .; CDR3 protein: CASEQGARYGYTF; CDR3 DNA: TGTGCCAGCGAACAGGGGGCGCGTTACGGCTACACCTTC
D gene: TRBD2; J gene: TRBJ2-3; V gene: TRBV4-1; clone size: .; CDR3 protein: CASSPPPETSGGTDTQYF; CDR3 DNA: TGCGCCAGCAGCCCTCCACCTGAGACTAGCGGGGGTACAGATACGCAGTATTTT
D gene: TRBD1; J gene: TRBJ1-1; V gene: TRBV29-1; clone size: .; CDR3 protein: CSVELGQGLAFF; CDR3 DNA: TGCAGCGTTGAATTAGGACAGGGCCTTGCTTTCTTT
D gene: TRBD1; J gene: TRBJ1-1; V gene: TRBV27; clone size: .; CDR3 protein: CASSAPLGQSSGEAFF; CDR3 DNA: TGTGCCAGCAGTGCTCCCCTGGGACAGTCCTCCGGTGAAGCTTTCTTT
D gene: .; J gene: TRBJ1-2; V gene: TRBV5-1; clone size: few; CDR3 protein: CASSWEGLDYGYTF; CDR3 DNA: TGCGCCAGCAGCTGGGAGGGGCTGGACTATGGCTACACCTTC
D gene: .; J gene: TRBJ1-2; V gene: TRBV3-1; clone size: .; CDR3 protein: CASSQEGPGLANYGYTF; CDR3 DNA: TGTGCCAGCAGCCAAGAGGGGCCCGGCCTAGCTAACTATGGCTACACCTTC
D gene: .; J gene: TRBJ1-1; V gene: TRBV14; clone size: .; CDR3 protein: CASSQDPGWNTEAFF; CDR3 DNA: TGTGCCAGCAGCCAAGATCCAGGGTGGAACACTGAAGCTTTCTTT
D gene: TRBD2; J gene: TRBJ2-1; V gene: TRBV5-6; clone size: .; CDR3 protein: CASSLGPGLAGGLGYNEQFF; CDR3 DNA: TGTGCCAGCAGCTTGGGCCCGGGACTAGCGGGAGGGCTGGGCTACAATGAGCAGTTCTTC
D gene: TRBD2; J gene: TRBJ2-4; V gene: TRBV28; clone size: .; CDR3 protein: CASSLPGGPNIQYF; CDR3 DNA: TGTGCCAGCAGTTTACCGGGGGGGCCCAACATTCAGTACTTC
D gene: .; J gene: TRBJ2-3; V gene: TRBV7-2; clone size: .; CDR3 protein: CASSSPGRDTDTQYF; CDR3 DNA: TGTGCCAGCAGCTCACCGGGACGCGACACAGATACGCAGTATTTT
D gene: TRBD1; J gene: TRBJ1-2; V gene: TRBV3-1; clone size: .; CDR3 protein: CASSHLQGADGYTF; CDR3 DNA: TGTGCCAGCAGCCACCTACAGGGGGCTGATGGCTACACCTTC